This passage covers 17 T cell receptor beta chains from one sample sequenced in a study of identical twins. TCRdb analysed the 5' RACE reads with MiXCR anew, one entry per CDR3 protein. The sample consists of roughly 200,000 distinct CDR3 sequences, 7.5% of them appearing once. This same sample was also part of a study on yellow fever vaccine responses in identical twins.

The sequenced material came from memory (CD45RO+) T cells sorted from blood. These receptors were collected from a woman aged 18-29 years in good health.

This clonotype was recorded many times. This chain uses TRBV5-1 with TRBJ1-4; 7 nucleotides align to TRBD1. The CDR3 totals 14 residues. The J segment lost 4 bases and the V segment lost 7 bases, leaving 7 bases of the junction unmatched. From germline, CDR1 is SGHRS and CDR2 YFSETQ. The CDR3 protein is CASAPGQYNEKLFF. For the CDR3, the DNA is TGCGCCAGCGCGCCGGGACAGTATAATGAAAAACTGTTTTTT.

The chain links TRBV27 to TRBJ2-5, with a tentative D call TRBD2 (5 bases). The germline gives CDR1 MNHEY, CDR2 SMNVEV (reference sequence). CDR3 length: 14 residues. V lost 6 bases to trimming and J lost 4 bases, with 15 bases between them. CDR3 sequence reads: CASSPRGGVETQYF. CDR3 nucleotide sequence: TGTGCCAGCAGCCCCCGTGGAGGCGTAGAGACCCAGTACTTC.

This clonotype was detected ten times or more. The V and J genes are TRBV6-5 and TRBJ2-2; 14 bases line up with TRBD2. CDR1 MNHEY and CDR2 SVGAGI come from the germline V gene. V shed 4 bases and J 0 bases; nucleotides not matched to a gene: 4. This CDR3 is 18 amino acids long. This CDR3 is CASSSPGLAGANTGELFF. In DNA form, the CDR3 reads TGTGCCAGCAGTTCGCCGGGACTAGCGGGAGCGAACACCGGGGAGCTGTTTTTT.

The J gene is TRBJ2-1, the V gene TRBV19, with TRBD2 matching 15 bases. V lost 7 bases to trimming and J lost 9 bases; unmatched junction nucleotides: 7. Germline CDR1 reads LNHDA; CDR2 reads SQIVND (reference sequence). The CDR3 is 15 residues long. This chain's CDR3 is CASNKGLAGGGEQFF. CDR3 DNA sequence: TGTGCCAGTAATAAGGGACTAGCGGGAGGAGGTGAGCAGTTCTTC.

This clonotype has ten or more counts. This CDR3 is CASSFKGPRGYNEQFF. Here the CDR3 DNA reads TGTGCCAGCAGCTTCAAAGGGCCTCGAGGATACAATGAGCAGTTCTTC. The chain joins TRBV7-2 to TRBJ2-1; D is unclear. Between the trimmed V and J ends, which lost 3 bases and 4 bases, there was a span of 16 bases. This CDR3 has 16 residues. In germline, CDR1 is SGHTA, CDR2 FQGNSA.

The rearrangement links TRBV7-8 to TRBJ2-2; possible D gene TRBD1, 7 bases. CDR1 is SGHVS, CDR2 FQNEAQ, per germline. The CDR3 sequence is 17 residues long. V lost 5 bases and J 5 bases, leaving 21 bases between the germline ends. In DNA, the CDR3 is TGTGCCAGCAGCCAGGGGGGACCCCTAAAGGGGACCGGGGAGCTGTTTTTT. Translated: CASSQGGPLKGTGELFF.

A few counts support this clonotype. This rearrangement joins TRBV20-1 to TRBJ1-5; possibly TRBD1 for D (5 bases). Germline V gene sequence: CDR1 DFQATT, CDR2 SNEGSKA (reference sequence). CDR3 length: 14 amino acids. The CDR3 DNA reads TGCAGGGGACGGTCTCCAAATAGCAATCAGCCCCAGCATTTT. Encoded protein: CRGRSPNSNQPQHF.

The sample holds a few counts of this clonotype. This chain uses TRBV5-1 with TRBJ2-5, with 13 bases identical to TRBD2. The germline gives CDR1 SGHRS, CDR2 YFSETQ. J gave up 6 bases and V 3 bases, and 5 bases lay outside the gene matches. The CDR3 has 15 residues. The DNA for the CDR3 is TGCGCCAGCAGCTCGGGACTAGCGGGGTTGAAGACCCAGTACTTC. Amino acid sequence: CASSSGLAGLKTQYF.

This clonotype was detected many times. The rearrangement uses TRBV27 and TRBJ1-2; D perhaps matches TRBD1 (5 bases). V was cut by 5 bases and J by 5 bases, with 12 bases left in between. The CDR3 contains 13 residues. CDR1 and CDR2 from the germline V gene are MNHEY and SMNVEV (reference sequence). CDR3 nucleotide sequence: TGTGCCAGCAGTGATGACAAGGGGTATGGCTACACCTTC. Protein product: CASSDDKGYGYTF.

The V and J genes are TRBV20-1 and TRBJ2-3; D remains unclear. Per the germline V gene, CDR1 is DFQATT and CDR2 is SNEGSKA (reference sequence). The V and J ends lost 4 bases and 6 bases respectively, with 5 bases between them. This CDR3 region has 10 residues. CDR3 DNA sequence: TGCAGTGCTACCGGGGATACGCAGTATTTT. Its protein is CSATGDTQYF.

The chain employs TRBV29-1 and TRBJ2-5, with 7 bases matching TRBD2. Germline values: CDR1 SQVTM, CDR2 ANQGSEA. This CDR3 is 13 amino acids long. V was clipped by 4 bases and J by 1 base; unmatched bases: 3. Written as DNA, the CDR3 is TGCAGCGTTGTGGGCGGGGGCCAAGAGACCCAGTACTTC. Translated, it gives CSVVGGGQETQYF.

This clonotype was observed many times. The chain is built from TRBV20-1 and TRBJ2-1; either TRBD1 or TRBD2 may fit D (5 bases each). The CDR3 consists of 14 residues. The V gene lost 2 bases and the J gene lost 3 bases, with 11 bases spanning the gap. Germline loops: CDR1 DFQATT, CDR2 SNEGSKA (reference sequence). The DNA for the CDR3 is TGCAGTGCTAGAATAGGGGACCTCTACAATGAGCAGTTCTTC. Translating gives CSARIGDLYNEQFF.

This clonotype appeared many times. V gene TRBV5-1 combines with J gene TRBJ1-5; D ambiguous. The V end lost 0 bases, the J end lost 0 bases, and 10 bases lay between the germline ends. Germline assignment: CDR1 SGHRS and CDR2 YFSETQ. The CDR3 covers 16 residues. The CDR3 spells CASSLGTGDSNQPQHF. CDR3 coding DNA: TGCGCCAGCAGCTTGGGGACTGGAGATAGCAATCAGCCCCAGCATTTT.

Only a few counts were recorded for this clonotype. V gene TRBV2 combines with J gene TRBJ1-4; D possibly corresponds to TRBD1 (5 bases). The germline V and J ends were trimmed by 3 bases and 8 bases, with 10 bases remaining between them. Germline-derived CDR1 and CDR2 are SNHLY and FYNNEI. The CDR3 is made up of 13 amino acids. In DNA form, the CDR3 reads TGTGCCAGCAGTGACAGGGCCGGGGAAAAACTGTTTTTT. Encoded protein: CASSDRAGEKLFF.

The CDR3 loop reads CASLRLAGGPAEETQYF. Here the CDR3 DNA reads TGTGCCAGCCTTAGACTAGCGGGAGGGCCGGCTGAAGAGACCCAGTACTTC. The rearrangement joins TRBV2 to TRBJ2-5; TRBD2 agrees at 14 bases. After removal of 8 bases from V and 3 bases from J, the junction contained 11 bases not matched to a gene. Germline CDR1 reads SNHLY; CDR2 reads FYNNEI. CDR3 size: 17 residues.

Many counts were recorded for this clonotype. The chain has TRBV4-3 and TRBJ2-1, with 12 bases aligning to TRBD2. CDR1 and CDR2 from the germline V gene are LGHNA and YSLEER. The CDR3 contains 17 residues. V shed 4 bases and J 5 bases; nucleotides not matched to a gene: 9. As DNA, the CDR3 is TGCGCCAGCAGCCCGCAGGCCCGGACTAGCGGGAACAATGAGCAGTTCTTC. As protein: CASSPQARTSGNNEQFF.

The chain joins TRBV6-1 to TRBJ2-3, with 8 bases fitting TRBD2. Germline assignment: CDR1 MNHNS and CDR2 SASEGT. This CDR3 is 13 amino acids long. After removal of 5 bases from V and 11 bases from J, the junction contained 9 bases not matched to a gene. The CDR3 region is CASSMRTGTRQYF. In DNA, the CDR3 is TGTGCCAGCAGTATGCGGACCGGGACTAGGCAGTATTTT.